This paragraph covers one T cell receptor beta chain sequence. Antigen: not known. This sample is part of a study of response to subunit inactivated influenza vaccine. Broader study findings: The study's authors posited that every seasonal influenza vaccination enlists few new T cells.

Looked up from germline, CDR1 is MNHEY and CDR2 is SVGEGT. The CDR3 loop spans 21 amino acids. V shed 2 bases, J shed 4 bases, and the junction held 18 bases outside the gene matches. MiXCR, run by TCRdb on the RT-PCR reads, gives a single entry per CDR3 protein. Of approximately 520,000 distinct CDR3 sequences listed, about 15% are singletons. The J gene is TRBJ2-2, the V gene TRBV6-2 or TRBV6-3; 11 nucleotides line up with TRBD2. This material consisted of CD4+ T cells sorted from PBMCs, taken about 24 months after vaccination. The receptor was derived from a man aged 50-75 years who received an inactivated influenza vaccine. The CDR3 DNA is TGTGCCAGCAGTTACCCACAAGTGGGTCTAGCGGGAGGATATAGCACCGGGGAGCTGTTTTTT. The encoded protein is CASSYPQVGLAGGYSTGELFF.